This T cell receptor (beta chain) was captured in a study of shared clonotypes between healthy human individuals (dated by TCRdb to the early 2020s). For context, the study as a whole: A couple of women and three men aged 18 to 49 years were included in the cohort. Each donor's leukapheresis produced roughly between roughly 0.94 and 9.5 billion PBMCs. To increase sequencing depth and limit assay-specific biases, TCR repertoire library preparation and sequencing were carried out by different laboratories using diverse techniques. For each donor, CD4 naive and CD4 memory were each given three plates, CD8 naive was given two plates, and CD8 memory was given one plate. Blood TCR repertoires of several healthy adults were deeply sequenced to estimate repertoire size and the extent of clonotype sharing between individuals.

A remark on this clone: The antigen this receptor binds is unknown. Base qualities were left out, and no much larger clone turns up one base away. At the DNA level, this CDR3 is encoded by other sequences in the same sample as well.

Healthy HIV-negative adults with no recently reported acute infections or vaccinations were included as donors. Every donor was a Caucasian adult residing in Nashville, Tennessee, USA. Magnetic negative selection was used to enrich CD4+ T cells, after which naive cells were positively selected on CD45RA and the negative fraction became the memory subset. After blood collection by leukapheresis, PBMCs were isolated using Ficoll-Histopaque density gradient centrifugation and then cryopreserved in the vapor phase of liquid nitrogen. Analytical flow cytometry was used to check the purity and quantity of each magnetically sorted T cell population. Genomic DNA was isolated from every sorted fraction and measured by UV absorbance on a Nanodrop 2000c. Using the deep immunoSEQ assay, TCR CDR3 regions were amplified from genomic DNA by multiplex PCR. For each cell subset, the extracted genomic DNA was distributed evenly across all wells of several immunoSEQ 96-well plates, and each plate served as one replicate. Each replicate PCR for sorted subsets received around 0.2 ug genomic DNA, equal to about 30,000 T cell genomes. The purified libraries were quantified using a Qubit 3.0 fluorometer, sized with a Bioanalyzer 2100, and then quantified again using the KAPA Library Quantification kit. Every immunoSEQ 96-well plate was sequenced on a separate single-read 150-cycle Illumina NextSeq 550 flow cell. The authors' analysis ran thus. The immunoSEQ output contained only junctional sequences without quality scores, so filtering could not match that applied to full-length reads. To assign V/J genes and CDR3, sequences were annotated against IMGT germline references using PyIR, a Python wrapper for IgBLAST v1.9. Any read was removed if the V/J assignment was weak (E-value above 1e-6), the CDR3 was missing, or the read contained stop codons, out-of-frame junctions, or ambiguous translated residues. V3J clonotypes were defined as sequences sharing an identical inferred V gene, J gene, and CDR3 amino acid sequence. Percentage overlap between repertoires was computed as shared unique clonotypes divided by the size of the smaller repertoire. Repertoire richness was assessed with RTK rarefaction, the Chao1 estimator, and Recon v2.1 estimates of unobserved clonotypes. Generation probabilities for all TCRbeta clonotypes obtained by the gDNA method from four donors were computed using OLGA. TCRdb retrieved this table from immuneACCESS and kept in-frame rearrangements only. Not all clones are present; in checked studies, unresolved V genes account for under half, and no reason is known for the remainder. V, J and clone size are those of that table, while D and trimming were read from the DNA. This sample holds 950,000 to 1,300,000 clones; 75% were observed only once. The top ten constitute about 1.5% of the sample.

The paper as a whole reports these results and caveats: Compared with non-shared clonotypes, clonotypes shared by all four sorted-subset donors had higher generation probabilities. Pairwise subsampling indicated that sequencing depth was expected to affect the degree of clonotype sharing among donors. Naive subsets generally had larger estimated clonotype richness than memory subsets did. Incomplete sequencing was indicated by rarefaction of sorted-subset datasets, despite the large sequencing depth. The small number of donors limited the genetic and exposure-history diversity represented. When a few donors were compared, the shared fraction of clonotypes was about 5.5% for naive CD4, 3.5% for naive CD8, 2.3% for memory CD4, and 0.35% to 0.4% for memory CD8. Sampling was restricted to blood, and TCR repertoires in tissues likely differ from the TCR repertoires found in blood.

The germline V gene gives CDR1 as SGHAT and CDR2 as FQNNGV. Including the terminal cysteine and phenylalanine, the CDR3 comprises 13 residues. The sequence is cut down to CDR3 DNA, 39 bases in frame from base 1. V is reduced by 5 bases and J by 2 bases, leaving a spacing of 6 bases between them. This clonotype originated in a man aged 18 to 35 in good health. The V and J segments used are TRBV11-2 and TRBJ2-2; no D gene call is confident. The sequenced sample consisted of memory CD4+ T cells sorted from blood. Reading the label with the study, this specimen's cell subset or site is: CD45RA-negative fraction. The CDR3 is CASSRSNTGELFF. The nucleotide sequence reads TGTGCCAGCAGCAGGAGCAACACCGGGGAGCTGTTTTTT.